This is a list of T cell receptor beta chains from one sample in a study of T cell repertoires in cytomegalovirus infection. For these receptors, no antigen is known. MiXCR, run by TCRdb on the reads, gives a single entry per CDR3 protein. The sample lists fewer than 1,000,000 distinct CDR3 sequences, 30% to 40% seen once, with roughly 12% in the top ten. The starting material was cultured CD8+ T cells from PBMCs, obtained from culture after CMV antigen stimulation. Every receptor here comes from a human donor in good health (CMV status not recorded). Some clones in this sample may be carry-over from other donors' samples. Both conserved end residues are trimmed from each CDR3. Fields, in order: J gene, V gene, CDR3 protein.

TRBJ1-1	TRBV7-6	ASSSLTDLGTEAF
TRBJ2-5	TRBV12-3/TRBV12-4	ASSLVATAGTQY
TRBJ2-2	TRBV7-2	ASSLAALTETGELF
TRBJ1-3	TRBV5-1	ASRTTGAGNTIY
TRBJ1-2	TRBV12-3/TRBV12-4	ASFGQAPSNYGYT
TRBJ1-1	TRBV7-9	ASSRDRDPEAF
TRBJ2-5	TRBV7-6	ASSSPSGGAQETQY
TRBJ1-5	TRBV27	ASQGTGNQPQH
TRBJ2-1	TRBV12-3/TRBV12-4	ASSFQTGGNEQF
TRBJ2-5	TRBV6-5	ASSYSNIQY
TRBJ1-1	TRBV14	ASSQDPITEAF
TRBJ2-1	TRBV7-6	ASSQGASSYNEQF
TRBJ2-1	TRBV6-2/TRBV6-3	ASWGGSSYNEQF